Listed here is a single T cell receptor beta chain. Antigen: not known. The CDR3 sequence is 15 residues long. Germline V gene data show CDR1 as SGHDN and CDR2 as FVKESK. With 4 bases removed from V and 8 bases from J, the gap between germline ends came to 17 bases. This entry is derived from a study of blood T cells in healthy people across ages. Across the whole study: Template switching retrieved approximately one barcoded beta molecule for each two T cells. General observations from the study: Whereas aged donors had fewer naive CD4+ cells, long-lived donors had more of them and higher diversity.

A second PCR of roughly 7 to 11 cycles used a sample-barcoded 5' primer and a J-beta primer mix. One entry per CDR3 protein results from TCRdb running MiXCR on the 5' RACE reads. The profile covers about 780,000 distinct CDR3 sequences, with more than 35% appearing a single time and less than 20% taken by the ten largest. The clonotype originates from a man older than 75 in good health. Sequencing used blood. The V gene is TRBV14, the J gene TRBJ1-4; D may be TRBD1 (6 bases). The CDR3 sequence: CASSLNTGLREKLFF. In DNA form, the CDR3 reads TGTGCCAGCAGCCTTAACACAGGGCTTCGGGAAAAACTGTTTTTT.